This is a list of T cell receptor beta chains from one sample in a study of regulatory T cells in long-lasting Graves disease. A single record per CDR3 protein comes from TCRdb applying MiXCR to the multiplex PCR reads. The top ten hold about 10% of the sample, which has approximately 460,000 distinct CDR3 sequences, about 17% seen once. This sample was shared with a second study, whose subject was T cells in Graves' hyperthyroidism and ophthalmopathy.

Specimen: peripheral blood mononuclear cells (PBMCs), collected at new diagnosis, from a patient treated with antithyroid drugs. Receptor source: a woman in her 30s with Graves disease. Each CDR3 is given with its conserved first and last residue. Each record gives: clone size, V gene, J gene, D gene, CDR3 protein, CDR3 DNA. A D gene is named only where the DNA matches it firmly. Size is omitted from some rows. Given values are once, few, many or a class for expanded clones.

many	TRBV25-1	TRBJ1-2	.	CASSESGRPYGYTF	TGTGCCAGCAGTGAATCGGGCAGACCCTATGGCTACACCTTC
.	TRBV6-2/TRBV6-3	TRBJ1-1	.	CASSENIGNTEAFF	TGTGCCAGCAGTGAAAATATAGGGAACACTGAAGCTTTCTTT
many	TRBV11-2	TRBJ2-7	.	CASSLRPAGQVSSEQYF	TGTGCCAGCAGCTTAAGGCCAGCGGGACAAGTTTCGAGCGAGCAGTACTTC
.	TRBV9	TRBJ1-6	.	CASGVTPSSYNSPLHF	TGTGCCAGCGGGGTGACTCCCAGCTCCTATAATTCACCCCTCCACTTT
many	TRBV2	TRBJ2-3	TRBD2	CASTIKVGRSTDTQYF	TGTGCCAGTACCATTAAGGTCGGGAGGTCAACAGATACGCAGTATTTT
many	TRBV5-6	TRBJ2-1	.	CASSGGGPTDEQFF	TGTGCCAGCAGCGGTGGGGGCCCTACGGATGAGCAGTTCTTC
many	TRBV28	TRBJ1-5	.	CATLPWGRGNQPQHF	TGTGCCACCCTACCCTGGGGGCGAGGCAATCAGCCCCAGCATTTT
many	TRBV11-2	TRBJ1-5	.	CASSLDGRSNQPQHF	TGTGCCAGCAGCTTAGACGGGAGGAGCAATCAGCCCCAGCATTTT
.	TRBV27	TRBJ1-5	.	CASREGSQPQHF	TGTGCCAGCAGGGAGGGGAGTCAGCCCCAGCATTTT
many	TRBV7-2	TRBJ1-6	TRBD1	CASSSGQAINSPLHF	TGTGCCAGCAGCTCCGGACAGGCGATTAATTCACCCCTCCACTTT
many	TRBV7-6	TRBJ2-1	.	CASSLAWGRSYNEQFF	TGTGCCAGCAGCTTAGCGTGGGGGAGATCCTACAATGAGCAGTTCTTC
.	TRBV28	TRBJ2-5	.	CASSAPGSRETQYF	TGTGCCAGCAGTGCCCCCGGGTCGAGGGAGACCCAGTACTTC
many	TRBV7-2	TRBJ2-5	.	CASRYRDFPQYF	TGTGCCAGCAGGTACAGGGACTTTCCCCAGTACTTC
many	TRBV4-3	TRBJ2-3	.	CASSQGWAATDTQYF	TGCGCCAGCAGCCAAGGTTGGGCCGCCACAGATACGCAGTATTTT
many	TRBV5-1	TRBJ1-4	.	CAARKGISTNEKLFF	TGCGCCGCACGAAAAGGGATTTCGACTAATGAAAAACTGTTTTTT
few	TRBV2	TRBJ2-1	TRBD1	CASSRGTGSRNEQFF	TGTGCCAGCAGTCGAGGGACAGGGTCCCGCAATGAGCAGTTCTTC
few	TRBV29-1	TRBJ1-4	TRBD1	CSVAGTGTTNNEKLFF	TGCAGCGTCGCCGGGACAGGAACGACGAATAATGAAAAACTGTTTTTT
few	TRBV4-1	TRBJ2-5	TRBD2	CASSLSGLAGVETQYF	TGCGCCAGCAGCCTAAGTGGGCTAGCGGGAGTGGAGACCCAGTACTTC